These T cell receptor beta chains were read from a single sample in a study of cytomegalovirus exposure and HLA in healthy donors. TCRdb's table, derived via immunoSEQ multiplex PCR, lists solely in-frame clones and lacks some. The repertoire holds 100,000 to 150,000 clones, with approximately 9% as singletons. The sample comprised PBMCs. These receptors came from a woman aged 35 to 49 in good health and CMV-seropositive. CDR3s include the opening cysteine and the closing phenylalanine or tryptophan. The D gene is left open where the match is weak. Size values are once, few and many counts, or a class for expanded clones, and some rows have none.

>NA|TRBV27|NA|TRBJ1-1
TGTGCCAGCAGTTACAGGGTTGCGAACACTGAAGCTTTCTTT
CASSYRVANTEAFF
>TRBD2|TRBV5-1|NA|TRBJ2-1
TGCGCCAGCAGCTTGGCAATTCCAGCGGGGGGCTACAATGAGCAGTTCTTC
CASSLAIPAGGYNEQFF
>NA|TRBV10-3|NA|TRBJ1-1
TGTGCCATCAGTGAGTCTAGGCAGGGAAGCACTGAAGCTTTCTTT
CAISESRQGSTEAFF
>NA|TRBV6-4|NA|TRBJ2-1
TGTGCCAGCAGTGAGGTGGCGGGGTTCCCCTACAATGAGCAGTTCTTC
CASSEVAGFPYNEQFF
>TRBD1|TRBV14|few|TRBJ2-3
TGTGCCAGCAGCCAAGATTATCGGACAGGGGGTATGACAGATACGCAGTATTTT
CASSQDYRTGGMTDTQYF
>TRBD1|TRBV4-1|NA|TRBJ1-1
TGCGCCAGCAGCCAAGTAGGGACAGGGCCCTTGAACACTGAAGCTTTCTTT
CASSQVGTGPLNTEAFF
>TRBD2|TRBV10-3|NA|TRBJ2-3
TGTGCCATCAGTGAAGGGGGGGCTAGCGGGGCTAGCACAGATACGCAGTATTTT
CAISEGGASGASTDTQYF
>NA|TRBV4-1|NA|TRBJ1-1
TGCGCCAGCAGCCGGAAGTCGGAGGAAACTGAAGCTTTCTTC
CASSRKSEETEAFF
>TRBD1|TRBV19|NA|TRBJ1-6
TGTGCCAGTAGCAGGGTCGTTGGACAGGGGAATTCACCCCTCCACTTT
CASSRVVGQGNSPLHF
>NA|TRBV6-4|few|TRBJ2-2
TGTGCCAGCAGTGGAGCCCTTACGAACACCGGGGAGCTGTTTTTT
CASSGALTNTGELFF
>TRBD2|TRBV5-1|NA|TRBJ2-7
TGCGCCAGCAGCCCCACCGGGGGGGGTCACTACGAGCAGTACTTC
CASSPTGGGHYEQYF
>TRBD1|TRBV6-5|NA|TRBJ2-1
TGTGCCAGCAGTCGGGTCCGGGACAGTGAGCAGTTCTTC
CASSRVRDSEQFF
>TRBD1|TRBV6-6|NA|TRBJ1-3
TGTGCCAGCAGCCCGACAGGGGACTCTGGAAACACCATATATTTT
CASSPTGDSGNTIYF
>TRBD1|TRBV5-5|NA|TRBJ1-1
TGTGCCAGCAGCTATACAGGGGGCAAGAACACTGAAGCTTTCTTT
CASSYTGGKNTEAFF
>TRBD1|TRBV19|few|TRBJ1-5
TGTGCCAGTAGTATGCCCGGGACAGGGAGTCAGCCCCAGCATTTT
CASSMPGTGSQPQHF
>TRBD1|TRBV4-1|NA|TRBJ1-2
TGCGCCAGCAGCCTAGCGGGCCAGGGGGCCTATGGCTACACCTTC
CASSLAGQGAYGYTF
>TRBD1|TRBV7-2|few|TRBJ2-3
TGTGCCAGCAGCACCCGGACAGGGCAGATGGCAGATACGCAGTATTTT
CASSTRTGQMADTQYF
>NA|TRBV29-1|few|TRBJ2-5
TGCAGCGTTGGGAGGTTTGACGGAGAGACCCAGTACTTC
CSVGRFDGETQYF
>TRBD1|TRBV18|NA|TRBJ1-2
TGTGCCAGCTCACCGACAACCGGGACAGGGGAATTATCCAACTATGGCTACACCTTC
CASSPTTGTGELSNYGYTF
>TRBD2|TRBV7-3|few|TRBJ2-1
TGTGCCAGCAGCTTAATGGCTAGCGGGGGGGCTTACAATGAGCAGTTCTTC
CASSLMASGGAYNEQFF
>TRBD2|TRBV11-2|few|TRBJ2-5
TGTGCCAGCACAGAACTAGCGGGGGTTTCAGAGACCCAGTACTTC
CASTELAGVSETQYF
>NA|TRBV10-1|few|TRBJ2-3
TGCGCCAGCAGTCGTGATACCGGGTCGCAGTATTTT
CASSRDTGSQYF
>NA|TRBV9|few|TRBJ2-5
TGTGCCAGCAGCGCTACAGGGTTAGGGGAGACCCAGTACTTC
CASSATGLGETQYF
>TRBD1|TRBV5-8|few|TRBJ1-5
TGTGCCAGCAGCTTGGGGGACAGGGTTGGGTATAGCAATCAGCCCCAGCATTTT
CASSLGDRVGYSNQPQHF
>TRBD1|TRBV7-9|NA|TRBJ1-1
TGTGCCAGCAGCTCCCAGGACAGGGAGAACACTGAAGCTTTCTTT
CASSSQDRENTEAFF
>TRBD1|TRBV5-4|NA|TRBJ1-2
TGTGCCAGCAGCTTGTGGACAGGGGCTTCTTACGGCTACACCTTC
CASSLWTGASYGYTF
>NA|TRBV7-9|few|TRBJ1-1
TGTGCCAGCAGCTTATCCGAGGCAGCAACAGAAGCTTTCTTT
CASSLSEAATEAFF
>NA|TRBV7-9|NA|TRBJ1-1
TGTGCCAGCAGGGCAGGACACCTGGAAATGGCTTTCTTT
CASRAGHLEMAFF
>NA|TRBV2|NA|TRBJ1-1
TGTGCCAGCAGTGAAGCTTTCGGGACTACAGCTTTCTTT
CASSEAFGTTAFF
>NA|TRBV10-2|few|TRBJ1-5
TGCGCCAGCAGTGAGTCGTCGAGCAATCAGCCCCAGCATTTT
CASSESSSNQPQHF
>NA|TRBV29-1|few|TRBJ2-3
TGCAGCGGGGGCGGTGAATGGGGCAATGCAGATACGCAGTATTTT
CSGGGEWGNADTQYF
>NA|TRBV11-1|NA|TRBJ2-7
TGTGCCAGCAGCCCCGCGACAGACTACGAGCAGTACTTC
CASSPATDYEQYF
>NA|TRBV6-6|NA|TRBJ2-3
TGTGCCAGCAGTTGGGGAGTTACTAGCACAGATACGCAGTATTTT
CASSWGVTSTDTQYF
>TRBD2|TRBV15|few|TRBJ2-1
TGTGCCACCAGCAGAGATGGGACTAGCGGCAATGAGCAGTTCTTC
CATSRDGTSGNEQFF
>NA|TRBV14|few|TRBJ2-5
TGTGCCAGCAGCCGGGGCCAGGGGGAGACCCAGTACTTC
CASSRGQGETQYF
>TRBD1|TRBV2|few|TRBJ2-4
TGTGCCAGCCGGGACAGGGGGCGAGTTCAGTACTTC
CASRDRGRVQYF
>TRBD1|TRBV27|NA|TRBJ1-6
TGTGCCAGCAGTTTATCACAGGGGGTTTCCTATAATTCACCCCTCCACTTT
CASSLSQGVSYNSPLHF
>NA|TRBV4-1|NA|TRBJ2-6
TGCGCCAGCAGCCAACCCAGCGGTGGCGCCAACGTCCTGACTTTC
CASSQPSGGANVLTF
>NA|TRBV5-1|few|TRBJ2-2
TGCGCCAGCAGATTGAACTTAAACACCGGGGAGCTGTTTTTT
CASRLNLNTGELFF
>TRBD1|TRBV18|NA|TRBJ2-2
TGTGCCAGCTCACCATATGGGACAGGGAGTACCGGGGAGCTGTTTTTT
CASSPYGTGSTGELFF
>NA|TRBV7-2|NA|TRBJ1-2
TGTGCCAGCAGAAAAACTGAGGATGGCTACACCTTC
CASRKTEDGYTF